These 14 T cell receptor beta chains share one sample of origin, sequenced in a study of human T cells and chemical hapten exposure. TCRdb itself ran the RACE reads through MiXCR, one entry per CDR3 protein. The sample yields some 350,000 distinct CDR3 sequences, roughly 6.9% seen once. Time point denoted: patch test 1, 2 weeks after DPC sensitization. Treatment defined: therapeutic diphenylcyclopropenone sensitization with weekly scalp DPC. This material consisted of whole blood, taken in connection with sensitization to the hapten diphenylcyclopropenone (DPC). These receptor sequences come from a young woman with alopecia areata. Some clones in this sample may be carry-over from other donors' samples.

The DNA of the CDR3 is TGTGCCAGCAGCCAAGAGCATCTCAAGGGGTCCTACGAGCAGTACTTC. This encodes CASSQEHLKGSYEQYF. This chain connects TRBV14 to TRBJ2-7, with D possibly matching TRBD1 (5 bases). The V end was cut by 0 bases, the J end by 1 base, with 13 bases between. Germline V lookup: CDR1 SGHDN, CDR2 FVKESK. CDR3 length equals 16 residues. Supplemented by reference TRBV14 and TRBJ2-7, the full variable domain reads EAGVTQFPSHSVIEKGQTVTLRCDPISGHDNLYWYRRVMGKEIKFLLHFVKESKQDESGMPNNRFLAERTGGTYSTLKVQPAELEDSGVYFCASSQEHLKGSYEQYFGPGTRLTVT.

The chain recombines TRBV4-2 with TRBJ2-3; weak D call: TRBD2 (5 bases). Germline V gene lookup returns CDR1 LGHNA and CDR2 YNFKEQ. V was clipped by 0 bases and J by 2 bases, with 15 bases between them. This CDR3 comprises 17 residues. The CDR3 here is CASSQDSGLRITDTQYF. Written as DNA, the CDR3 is TGTGCCAGCAGCCAAGATAGTGGACTTAGGATCACAGATACGCAGTATTTT.

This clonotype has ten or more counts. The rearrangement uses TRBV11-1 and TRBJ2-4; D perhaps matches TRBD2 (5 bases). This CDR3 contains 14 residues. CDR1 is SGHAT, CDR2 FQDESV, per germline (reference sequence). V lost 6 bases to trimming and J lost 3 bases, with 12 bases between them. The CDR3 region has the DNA TGTGCCAGCAGATCGGACTTTGACAAAAACATTCAGTACTTC. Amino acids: CASRSDFDKNIQYF.

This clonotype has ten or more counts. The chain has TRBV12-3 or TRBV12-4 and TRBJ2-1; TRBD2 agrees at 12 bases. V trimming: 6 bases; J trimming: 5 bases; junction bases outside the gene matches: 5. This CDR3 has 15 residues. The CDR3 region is CASSPLAGGNNEQFF. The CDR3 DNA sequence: TGTGCCAGCAGCCCACTAGCGGGGGGCAACAATGAGCAGTTCTTC.

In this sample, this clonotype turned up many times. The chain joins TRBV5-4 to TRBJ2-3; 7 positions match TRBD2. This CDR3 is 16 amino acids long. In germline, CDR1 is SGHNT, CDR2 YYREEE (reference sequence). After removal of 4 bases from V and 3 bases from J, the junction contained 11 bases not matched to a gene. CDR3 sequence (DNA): TGTGCCAGCAGCCCTGGAGTGGGGGGGGTTACAGATACGCAGTATTTT. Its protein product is CASSPGVGGVTDTQYF.

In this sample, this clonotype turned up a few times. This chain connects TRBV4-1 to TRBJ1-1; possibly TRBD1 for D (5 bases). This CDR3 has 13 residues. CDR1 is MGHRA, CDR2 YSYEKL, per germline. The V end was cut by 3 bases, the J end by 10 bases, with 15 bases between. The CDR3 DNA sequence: TGCGCCAGCAGCCAGGGGGTGGCGGCAGTAGCTTTCTTT. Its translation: CASSQGVAAVAFF.

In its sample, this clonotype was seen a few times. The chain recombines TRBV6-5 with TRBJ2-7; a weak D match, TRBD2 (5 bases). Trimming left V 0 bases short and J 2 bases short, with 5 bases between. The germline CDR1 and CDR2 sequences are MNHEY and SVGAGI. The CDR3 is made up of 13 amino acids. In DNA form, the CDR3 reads TGTGCCAGCAGTTACTCGGAGGCCTACGAGCAGTACTTC. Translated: CASSYSEAYEQYF.

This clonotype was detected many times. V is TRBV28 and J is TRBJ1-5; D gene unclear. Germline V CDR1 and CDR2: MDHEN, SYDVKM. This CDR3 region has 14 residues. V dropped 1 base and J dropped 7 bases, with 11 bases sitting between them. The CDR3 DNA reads TGTGCCAGCAGTTTATCGCCCCGGTGGCAGCCCCAGCATTTT. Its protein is CASSLSPRWQPQHF.

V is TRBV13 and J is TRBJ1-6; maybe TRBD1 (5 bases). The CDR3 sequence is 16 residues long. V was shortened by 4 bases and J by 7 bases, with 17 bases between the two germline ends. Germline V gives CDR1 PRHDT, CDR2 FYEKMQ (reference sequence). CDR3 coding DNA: TGTGCCAGCAGCTCAAAGGCGGGCAGGGTAAATTCACCCCTCCACTTT. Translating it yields CASSSKAGRVNSPLHF.

CDR3 region: CASSQTVGNTIYF. CDR3 bases: TGTGCCAGCAGCCAGACAGTAGGAAACACCATATATTTT. The chain has TRBV7-9 and TRBJ1-3, with D possibly TRBD1 on 5 matching bases. V was clipped by 5 bases and J by 4 bases, with 9 bases between them. CDR3 length: 13 residues. Germline V gene data show CDR1 as SEHNR and CDR2 as FQNEAQ (reference sequence). The whole variable domain, remainder taken from reference TRBV7-9 and TRBJ1-3, is DTGVSQNPRHKITKRGQNVTFRCDPISEHNRLYWYRQTLGQGPEFLTYFQNEAQLEKSRLLSDRFSAERPKGSFSTLEIQRTEQGDSAMYLCASSQTVGNTIYFGEGSWLTVV.

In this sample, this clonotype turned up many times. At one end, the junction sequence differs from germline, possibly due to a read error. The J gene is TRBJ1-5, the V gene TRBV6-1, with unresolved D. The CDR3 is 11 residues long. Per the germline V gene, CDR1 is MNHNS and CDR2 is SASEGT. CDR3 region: CASSNSGWGFF. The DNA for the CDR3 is TGTGCCAGCAGCAATTCCGGTTGGGGATTTTTT.

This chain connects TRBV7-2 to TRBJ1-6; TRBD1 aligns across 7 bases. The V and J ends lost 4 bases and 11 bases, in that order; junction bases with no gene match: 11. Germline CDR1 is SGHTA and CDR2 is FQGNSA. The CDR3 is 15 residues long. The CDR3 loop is CASSSTGRREAPLHF. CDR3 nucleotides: TGTGCCAGCAGCTCGACAGGGAGAAGGGAGGCACCCCTCCACTTT.

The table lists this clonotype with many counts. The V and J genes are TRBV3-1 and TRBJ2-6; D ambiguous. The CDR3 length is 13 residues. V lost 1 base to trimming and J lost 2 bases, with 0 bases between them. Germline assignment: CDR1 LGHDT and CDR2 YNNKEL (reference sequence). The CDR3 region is CASSQAGANVLTF. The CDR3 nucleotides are TGTGCCAGCAGCCAAGCTGGGGCCAACGTCCTGACTTTC.

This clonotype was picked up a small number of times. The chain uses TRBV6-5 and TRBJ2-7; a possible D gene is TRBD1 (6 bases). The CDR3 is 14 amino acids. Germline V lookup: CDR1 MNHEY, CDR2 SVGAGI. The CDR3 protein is CAAGRTEDSYEQYF. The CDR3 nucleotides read TGTGCAGCCGGCCGGACAGAGGACTCCTACGAGCAGTACTTC.